This entry lists 9 T cell receptor beta chains sequenced from one sample in a study of blood T cell repertoires in COVID-19. The table came from immunoSEQ multiplex PCR; TCRdb's copy has only in-frame clones and leaves some out. The sample contains 140,000 to 150,000 clones, around four fifths of which appear only once. The sequencing sample was made of peripheral blood. These receptors were obtained from a woman between 40 and 50 years old with active or convalescent COVID-19.

The J gene is TRBJ2-7, the V gene TRBV10-3, with a weak D call TRBD2 (9 bases). V gave up 3 bases and J gave up 4 bases, with 25 bases separating them. This CDR3 is built from 18 residues. In germline, CDR1 is ENHRY, CDR2 SYGVKD. Here the CDR3 DNA reads TGTGCCATCAGTGATGGGACAGGTAATAGCGGGAGCCCGTACGAGCAGTACTTC. Residues: CAISDGTGNSGSPYEQYF.

The gene calls are TRBV10-3 and TRBJ1-5; D possibly corresponds to TRBD1 (5 bases). The CDR3 is 15 residues long. V was trimmed by 6 bases and J by 2 bases, leaving 14 bases between them. CDR1 is ENHRY and CDR2 is SYGVKD in the germline V gene. The CDR3 region is CAIREGLEGNQPQHF. DNA for the CDR3: TGTGCCATCAGGGAGGGGCTCGAAGGCAATCAGCCCCAGCATTTT.

Here the CDR3 reads CASSLIEGAPYGYTF. Written as DNA, the CDR3 is TGTGCCAGCAGTTTAATAGAGGGGGCCCCCTATGGCTACACCTTC. V and J are TRBV27 and TRBJ1-2; 7 bases map to TRBD1. This CDR3 has 15 residues. V lost 2 bases and J lost 4; bases outside the gene matches: 7. Germline V gene data show CDR1 as MNHEY and CDR2 as SMNVEV (reference sequence).

The chain joins TRBV11-3 to TRBJ2-2; a weak D match, TRBD1 (5 bases). CDR3 size: 16 residues. The germline gives CDR1 SGHNT, CDR2 YENEEA. V dropped 3 bases and J dropped 0 bases, with 11 bases sitting between them. CDR3 coding DNA: TGTGCCAGCAGCTTCTGGGGCACCGCGAACACCGGGGAGCTGTTTTTT. Its translation: CASSFWGTANTGELFF.

The chain combines TRBV2 with TRBJ1-2, with TRBD1 matching over 7 bases. This CDR3 comprises 14 residues. The V segment lost 6 bases and the J segment 7 bases; nucleotides outside the gene matches: 11. Per the germline V gene, CDR1 is SNHLY and CDR2 is FYNNEI. The CDR3 is CASRRTGTDRGYTF. The CDR3 DNA follows: TGTGCCAGCAGGCGTACCGGGACAGACCGTGGCTACACCTTC.

The V gene is TRBV7-2, the J gene TRBJ1-4, with D perhaps matching TRBD1 (5 bases). The CDR3 totals 15 residues. Looked up from germline, CDR1 is SGHTA and CDR2 is FQGNSA. V was cut by 4 bases and J by 6 bases, with 15 bases left in between. CDR3 DNA sequence: TGTGCCAGCAGCTCGGTGGGGGGAGTTTATGAAAAACTGTTTTTT. It codes for CASSSVGGVYEKLFF.

V gene TRBV29-1 combines with J gene TRBJ1-1; D is perhaps TRBD1 (5 bases). The CDR3 totals 15 residues. CDR1 is SQVTM and CDR2 is ANQGSEA in the germline V gene. Trimming removed 0 bases from V and 0 bases from J, with 11 bases in between. Written as DNA, the CDR3 is TGCAGCGTTGAAGATCGGGCAGGGATGAACACTGAAGCTTTCTTT. Its translation: CSVEDRAGMNTEAFF.

The chain links TRBV28 to TRBJ2-5; 8 bases are a match to TRBD2. The CDR3 consists of 13 residues. J was trimmed by 5 bases and V by 8 bases; bases with no gene match: 7. The germline V gene has CDR1 MDHEN and CDR2 SYDVKM. CDR3 nucleotides: TGTGCCAGCCACCCGGGGGGGCTTGAGACCCAGTACTTC. Translating it yields CASHPGGLETQYF.

V is TRBV19 and J is TRBJ1-3, with D possibly being TRBD1 (5 bases). The length of the CDR3 is 15 residues. V was trimmed by 3 bases and J by 2 bases, leaving 11 bases between them. The V gene's germline CDR1 is LNHDA and CDR2 SQIVND (reference sequence). The CDR3 sequence is CASSILPGTGNTIYF. The CDR3, as DNA: TGTGCCAGTAGTATTTTACCAGGGACTGGAAACACCATATATTTT.